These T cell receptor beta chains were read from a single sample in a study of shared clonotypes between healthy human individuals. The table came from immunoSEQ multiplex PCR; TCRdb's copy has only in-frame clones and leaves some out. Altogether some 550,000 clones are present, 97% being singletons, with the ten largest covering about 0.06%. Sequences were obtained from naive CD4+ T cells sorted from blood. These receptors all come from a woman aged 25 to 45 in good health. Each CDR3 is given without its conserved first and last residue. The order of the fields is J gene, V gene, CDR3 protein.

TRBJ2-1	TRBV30	ACPRGQYNEQF
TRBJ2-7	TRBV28	ASSLAPTRGHSYEQY
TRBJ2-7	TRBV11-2	ASRGRGSYEQY
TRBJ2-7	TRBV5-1	ASSLLAGGPLSYEQY
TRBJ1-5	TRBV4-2	ASSQEGGQGNQPQH
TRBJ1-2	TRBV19	ASSELGTGGLNYGYT
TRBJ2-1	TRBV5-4	ASSLALAGVNEQF
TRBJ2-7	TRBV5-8	ASSLADRQVYEQY
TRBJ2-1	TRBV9	ASSTSSGVSYNEQF
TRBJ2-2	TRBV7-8	ASSRIANTGELF
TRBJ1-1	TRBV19	ASSSRQGTEAF
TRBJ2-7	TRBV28	ASSLGDLNTYEQY
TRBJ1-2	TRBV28	ASRKATIYGYT
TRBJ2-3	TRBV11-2	ASSLDATDTQY
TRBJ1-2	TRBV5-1	ASRLGDYGYT
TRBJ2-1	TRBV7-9	ASSLPRLAGERNEQF
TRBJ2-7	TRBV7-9	ASSFQGAGEQY
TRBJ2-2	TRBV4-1	ASSQEGARTNTGELF
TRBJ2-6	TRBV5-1	ASSLQGNAGANVLT
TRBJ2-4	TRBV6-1	ASSEQAGWNIQY
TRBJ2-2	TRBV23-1	ASSQSASPNRTGELF
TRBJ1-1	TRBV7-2	ASSSIQGTEAF
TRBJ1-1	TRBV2	ASRLRDRNTEAF
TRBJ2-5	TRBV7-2	ASSLVKGAGGETQY
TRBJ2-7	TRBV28	ASRPAGLGEQY
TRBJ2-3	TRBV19	ASSALGADTQY
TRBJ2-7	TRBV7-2	ASSQSRDLYEQY
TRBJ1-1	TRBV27	ASSLERGFRTEAF
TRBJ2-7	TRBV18	ASSPSSGAYEQY
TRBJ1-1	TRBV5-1	ASSSGRTNTEAF
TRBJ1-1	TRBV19	ASSIMGSTEAF